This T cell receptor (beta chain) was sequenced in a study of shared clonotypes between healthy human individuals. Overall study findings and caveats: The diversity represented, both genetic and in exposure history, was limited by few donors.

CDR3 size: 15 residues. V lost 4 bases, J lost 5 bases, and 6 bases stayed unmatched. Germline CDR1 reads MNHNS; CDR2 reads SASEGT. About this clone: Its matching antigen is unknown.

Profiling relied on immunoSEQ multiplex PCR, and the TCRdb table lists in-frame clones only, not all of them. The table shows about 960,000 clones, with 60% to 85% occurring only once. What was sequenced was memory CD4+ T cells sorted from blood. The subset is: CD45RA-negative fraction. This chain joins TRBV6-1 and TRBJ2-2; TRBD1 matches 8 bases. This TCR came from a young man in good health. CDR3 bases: TGTGCCAGCAGTGTCGGGACAGGACGAACCGGGGAGCTGTTTTTT. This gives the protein CASSVGTGRTGELFF.